This is a list of T cell receptor beta chains from one sample in a study of regulatory T cells in long-lasting Graves disease. Each CDR3 protein is one row after TCRdb ran MiXCR on the multiplex PCR reads. The sample carries 500,000 to 700,000 distinct CDR3 sequences, approximately 15% recorded once. The same data also contributed to another study, on T cells in Graves' hyperthyroidism and ophthalmopathy.

Sequencing used peripheral blood mononuclear cells (PBMCs), obtained at new diagnosis, from a patient treated with antithyroid drugs. The origin of the receptors is a woman in her thirties with Graves disease. The CDR3 runs from the conserved cysteine through the conserved F or W. D genes are given only for firm matches. Only part of the rows carry a size: once, few, many, or a class if the clone is expanded.

>many|TRBD1|TRBJ1-2|TRBV5-8
TGTGCCAGCAGCTGGGACAGCGTAAACTATGGCTACACCTTC
CASSWDSVNYGYTF
>few|.|TRBJ2-5|TRBV12-3/TRBV12-4
TGTGCCAGCAGTTGGAAGCGGGTGGAGACCCAGTACTTC
CASSWKRVETQYF
>.|TRBD2|TRBJ2-7|TRBV3-1
TGTGCCAGCAGCCTAGAACCTAGCGGGAGCTACGAGCAGTACTTC
CASSLEPSGSYEQYF
>.|.|TRBJ1-3|TRBV11-2
TGTGCCAGCAGCCCACTTGGGGGTTCGGGAAACACCATATATTTT
CASSPLGGSGNTIYF
>few|.|TRBJ1-2|TRBV9
TGTGCCAGCAGTCTAAGGCAGGGAGGCTATGGCTACACCTTC
CASSLRQGGYGYTF
>many|.|TRBJ1-1|TRBV28
TGTGCCAGCAGTTTCAACAGGGACGGCACTGAAGCTTTCTTT
CASSFNRDGTEAFF
>few|TRBD2|TRBJ2-1|TRBV20-1
TGCAGTGCCGCTAGCGGGGGCCTAAACAATGAGCAGTTCTTC
CSAASGGLNNEQFF
>.|TRBD2|TRBJ2-7|TRBV5-1
TGCGCCAGCAGAGGATCCACTAGCGGCATATCCTACGAGCAGTACTTC
CASRGSTSGISYEQYF
>.|TRBD1|TRBJ2-3|TRBV9
TGTGCCAGCAGCGTAGGACAGGGCCGATACGATACGCAGTATTTT
CASSVGQGRYDTQYF
>.|TRBD1|TRBJ1-6|TRBV28
TGTGCCAGCAGTCTCGAAAGCCTGGACAGGCAGCTCTCACCCCTCCACTTT
CASSLESLDRQLSPLHF
>many|.|TRBJ1-5|TRBV7-8
TGTGCCAGCAGCTTAAGGGCACTTAGCAATCAGCCCCAGCATTTT
CASSLRALSNQPQHF
>many|TRBD2|TRBJ2-3|TRBV27
TGTGCCAGCAGTTTAATAGCGTCTAGCGGGTATCGGGGCACAGATACGCAGTATTTT
CASSLIASSGYRGTDTQYF
>.|TRBD2|TRBJ2-1|TRBV27
TGTGCCAGCAGTTTATTAACGGCTAGCGGGAGCAGATATGAGCAGTTCTTC
CASSLLTASGSRYEQFF
>many|.|TRBJ2-1|TRBV2
TGTGCCAGCAGACGGGTGGACAATGAGCAGTTCTTC
CASRRVDNEQFF
>.|TRBD2|TRBJ2-3|TRBV19
TGTGCCAGTAGTGCAAGGACTAGCGGGAGTAACACAGATACGCAGTATTTT
CASSARTSGSNTDTQYF
>many|.|TRBJ1-2|TRBV28
TGTGCCAGCAGTAACCCCACGACAGGAGGGAGCGGCTACACCTTC
CASSNPTTGGSGYTF
>many|TRBD2|TRBJ2-2|TRBV28
TGTGCCAGCAGTTCGGGACTAGCGGTCGGGGAGCTGTTTTTT
CASSSGLAVGELFF